One T cell receptor beta chain is described in this entry. Its specificity is not known. A much larger clonotype is one base distant, so this may be a read error. The data belong to a study of T cells in Graves' hyperthyroidism and ophthalmopathy. Regarding the study as a whole: Classification by a 13 V-J model distinguished ophthalmopathy from stable hyperthyroidism.

Researchers took RNA transcripts and amplified the TCR beta CDR3 regions from them. HTBI primers were the set used in a first-round RT-PCR of the TCR CDR3. TCRdb re-derived calls from the multiplex PCR reads in MiXCR, one entry per CDR3 protein. The sample lists 650,000 to 850,000 distinct CDR3 sequences, about 17% occurring once. With 4 bases clipped from V and 4 bases from J, the junction kept 7 bases outside the gene matches. This CDR3 is built from 16 residues. Germline V gives CDR1 MNHEY, CDR2 SVGEGT. The sequenced material came from blood. This TCR derives from a woman aged 45-60 years with Graves' hyperthyroidism that later progressed to Graves' ophthalmopathy. The chain combines TRBV6-2 or TRBV6-3 with TRBJ2-6; the match to TRBD1 covers 7 bases. The CDR3 DNA sequence: TGTGCCAGCAGTTCCTCGGGACAGCACGGGGCCAACGTCCTGACTTTC. It encodes CASSSSGQHGANVLTF.